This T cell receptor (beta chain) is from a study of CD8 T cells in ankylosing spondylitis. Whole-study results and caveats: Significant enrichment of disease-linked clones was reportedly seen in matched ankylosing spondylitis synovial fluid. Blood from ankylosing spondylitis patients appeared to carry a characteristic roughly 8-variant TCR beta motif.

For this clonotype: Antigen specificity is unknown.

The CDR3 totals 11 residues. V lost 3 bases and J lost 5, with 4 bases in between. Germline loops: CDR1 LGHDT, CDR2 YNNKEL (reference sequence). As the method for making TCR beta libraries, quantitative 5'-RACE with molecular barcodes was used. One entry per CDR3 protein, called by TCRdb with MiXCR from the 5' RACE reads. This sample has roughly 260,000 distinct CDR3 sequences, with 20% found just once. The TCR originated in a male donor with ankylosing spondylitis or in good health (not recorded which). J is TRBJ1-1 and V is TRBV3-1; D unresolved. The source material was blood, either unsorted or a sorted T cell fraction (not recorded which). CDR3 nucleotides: TGTGCCAGCAGCCAGACAACTGAAGCTTTCTTT. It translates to CASSQTTEAFF.